The source of this T cell receptor beta chain is a study of CD8 T cells in ankylosing spondylitis (dated by TCRdb to the late 2010s). Regarding the research as a whole: To find TCR variants linked to disease, the study profiled T cell receptor beta repertoires in ankylosing spondylitis patients and healthy donors. In total, the full study cohort was made up of about 110 healthy donors and roughly 27 ankylosing spondylitis patients. Samples of peripheral blood were taken, and for ankylosing spondylitis patients, synovial fluid was collected as well.

This clonotype appeared a few times. Its antigen is currently not known. Nothing much larger sits one base from this clone, and base qualities are not available. Sequencing was performed on an Illumina HiSeq 2500. Quantitative 5'-RACE with molecular barcodes was used to prepare TCR beta libraries. Under the source paper's analysis protocol: To identify disease-linked TCR variants, a new computational method was used, one built on a probabilistic model of VDJ rearrangement. TCRdb took the public reads, trimmed them with fastp at Q25, ran MiXCR for clone calling and kept in-frame beta chains. All rows with the same CDR3 protein become a single entry with the most common DNA and genes. TCRdb's processing, not the authors', yielded these V and J calls. This sample has about 500,000 distinct CDR3 sequences in its table, and about 5% of those were observed once. The ten largest account for approximately 4% of the sample.

The full study reports these points: In peripheral blood, the disease-linked clones were found at relatively low frequencies and had a CD8+ phenotype. The disease-linked clones were reported as significantly enriched in matched synovial fluid samples from ankylosing spondylitis patients. Some motif variants had previously been reported in the synovial fluid and blood of reactive arthritis patients, which suggests shared mechanisms of disease initiation. Blood from ankylosing spondylitis patients appeared to be characterized by a TCR beta motif composed of 7 to 9 highly homologous amino acid variants.

The source material was blood, either unsorted or a sorted T cell fraction (not recorded which). The clonotype comes from a male donor with ankylosing spondylitis.

DNA sequence: TGCAGCGTTGGACATACCGGGGCATCTGAGCTGTTTTTT. This translates into CSVGHTGASELFF. The chain is made from TRBV29-1 and TRBJ2-2, with the D call perhaps TRBD1 or TRBD2, each one matching 5 bases. The germline V gene gives CDR1 as SQVTM and CDR2 as ANQGSEA. The V and J ends are trimmed by 4 bases and 11 bases, leaving 17 bases between them. Including cysteine and phenylalanine, the CDR3 has 13 amino acids. The entry retains the CDR3 DNA only, 39 bases that are in frame from base 1.